The 12 T cell receptor beta chains listed next were all sequenced from one sample in a study of cytomegalovirus exposure and HLA in healthy donors. Primers: 60 Vbeta forward and 13 Jbeta reverse. Clones were read by immunoSEQ multiplex PCR, and TCRdb kept only the in-frame ones, dropping some. Of about 260,000 clones in the sample, about 83% are singletons; the top ten hold more than 1.5%. The sequencing sample was made of PBMCs. The receptor set was obtained from a woman in her 40s in good health and CMV-seropositive.

The chain uses TRBV7-9 and TRBJ2-4, with D maybe TRBD1 (7 bases). The germline V and J ends were trimmed by 1 base and 5 bases, with 15 bases remaining between them. Germline loops: CDR1 SEHNR, CDR2 FQNEAQ (reference sequence). The CDR3 totals 16 residues. CDR3 nucleotide sequence: TGTGCCAGCAGCTTAGTGGGGGGACAGATCGAAAACATTCAGTACTTC. This encodes CASSLVGGQIENIQYF.

The CDR3 bases are TGTGCCAGCAGCTTAGGGGGACTTGACGAGCAGTTCTTC. Translated: CASSLGGLDEQFF. The genes are TRBV11-2 and TRBJ2-1; TRBD2 might be the D (6 bases). Trimming took 1 base from V and 10 from J, leaving 11 bases between them. The CDR3 contains 13 residues. Germline V CDR1 and CDR2: SGHAT, FQNNGV.

This chain uses TRBV11-3 with TRBJ2-1, with 12 positions matching TRBD2. The CDR3 sequence is 19 residues long. Trimming at V came to 0 bases and at J to 2 bases, leaving 8 bases not matched to a gene. The germline V gene has CDR1 SGHNT and CDR2 YENEEA. CDR3 sequence: CASSLDASGRALPYNEQFF. DNA of the CDR3: TGTGCCAGCAGCTTAGATGCTAGCGGGAGGGCCCTCCCCTACAATGAGCAGTTCTTC.

This chain uses TRBV13 with TRBJ2-1, with 10 bases fitting TRBD2. The germline V gene has CDR1 PRHDT and CDR2 FYEKMQ (reference sequence). With 7 bases clipped from V and 4 bases from J, the junction kept 10 bases outside the gene matches. The CDR3 loop spans 16 amino acids. The CDR3 reads CASTAPSGSWYNEQFF. Written as DNA, the CDR3 is TGTGCCAGCACCGCCCCTAGCGGGAGTTGGTACAATGAGCAGTTCTTC. Together with reference TRBV13 and TRBJ2-1, the CDR3 gives the full variable domain: AAGVIQSPRHLIKEKRETATLKCYPIPRHDTVYWYQQGPGQDPQFLISFYEKMQSDKGSIPDRFSAQQFSDYHSELNMSSLELGDSALYFCASTAPSGSWYNEQFFGPGTRLTVL.

V is TRBV5-1 and J is TRBJ2-1, with 9 bases aligning to TRBD1. In germline, CDR1 is SGHRS, CDR2 YFSETQ. CDR3 length: 16 residues. V shed 3 bases and J 1 base; nucleotides not matched to a gene: 5. This CDR3 reads CASSSPDRGSYNEQFF. The CDR3 DNA follows: TGCGCCAGCAGCTCCCCCGACAGGGGGTCCTACAATGAGCAGTTCTTC. Looking up the rest from reference TRBV5-1 and TRBJ2-1 gives the full variable domain: KAGVTQTPRYLIKTRGQQVTLSCSPISGHRSVSWYQQTPGQGLQFLFEYFSETQRNKGNFPGRFSGRQFSNSRSEMNVSTLELGDSALYLCASSSPDRGSYNEQFFGPGTRLTVL.

This clone showed up just once. The chain is built from TRBV6-5 and TRBJ1-5; 7 bases are a match to TRBD1. J was trimmed by 6 bases and V by 2 bases; bases with no gene match: 1. The length of the CDR3 is 13 residues. Germline assignment: CDR1 MNHEY and CDR2 SVGAGI. CDR3 sequence reads: CASSYDRAQPQHF. Here the CDR3 DNA reads TGTGCCAGCAGTTACGACAGGGCTCAGCCCCAGCATTTT.

The gene calls are TRBV5-4 and TRBJ2-1, with a tentative D call TRBD1 (6 bases). The V gene lost 6 bases and the J gene lost 9 bases, with 19 bases spanning the gap. This CDR3 has 14 amino acids. Looked up from germline, CDR1 is SGHNT and CDR2 is YYREEE (reference sequence). Here the CDR3 DNA reads TGTGCCAGCAACCGGGACACTGGGCTGGGTGAGCAGTTCTTC. It yields the protein CASNRDTGLGEQFF. Full variable domain (outside the CDR3, taken from reference TRBV5-4 and TRBJ2-1): ETGVTQSPTHLIKTRGQQVTLRCSSQSGHNTVSWYQQALGQGPQFIFQYYREEENGRGNFPPRFSGLQFPNYSSELNVNALELDDSALYLCASNRDTGLGEQFFGPGTRLTVL.

V usage is TRBV25-1 and J usage is TRBJ2-2; 11 bases agree with TRBD1. The germline CDR1 and CDR2 sequences are MGHDK and SYGVNS. The V and J ends lost 8 bases and 6 bases, in that order; junction bases with no gene match: 8. The CDR3 runs to 15 residues. Here the CDR3 DNA reads TGTGCCAGCGTTGCCGGGACAGGGGGACCCGGGGAGCTGTTTTTT. Protein sequence: CASVAGTGGPGELFF.

The V call is TRBV19, the J call TRBJ2-2; 10 nucleotides align to TRBD2. Germline CDR1 reads LNHDA; CDR2 reads SQIVND (reference sequence). The CDR3 consists of 15 residues. Trimming took 4 bases from V and 4 from J; bases not matched to a gene: 3. This CDR3 is CASSTTSGITGELFF. Written as DNA, the CDR3 is TGTGCCAGTAGTACTACTAGCGGGATCACCGGGGAGCTGTTTTTT.

V usage is TRBV6-5 and J usage is TRBJ2-7, with 10 bases that match TRBD1. Trimming removed 4 bases from V and 6 bases from J; junction bases left unmatched: 12. The CDR3 length is 16 residues. The germline V gene has CDR1 MNHEY and CDR2 SVGAGI. CDR3 residues: CASSFSPGQGIFEQYF. The CDR3 DNA reads as TGTGCCAGCAGTTTCAGCCCGGGACAGGGGATATTCGAGCAGTACTTC.

The CDR3 nucleotides read TGCGCCAGCAGCCCGACTAGCGGGAGGGCCTTTGGGGGAGAGCAGTACTTC. It codes for CASSPTSGRAFGGEQYF. This chain connects TRBV5-1 to TRBJ2-5; TRBD2 matches at 14 bases. Trimming at V came to 4 bases and at J to 11 bases, leaving 16 bases not matched to a gene. Per germline, CDR1 SGHRS and CDR2 YFSETQ. The CDR3 runs 17 residues.

In DNA, the CDR3 is TGTGCCAGTTCGGACAGGGTAAATTCACCCCTCCACTTT. It is translated as CASSDRVNSPLHF. This chain links TRBV7-8 with TRBJ1-6; 8 nucleotides agree with TRBD1. The CDR3 sequence is 13 residues long. The ends lost 9 bases at V and 7 bases at J; junction bases unmatched: 5. Germline V gene data show CDR1 as SGHVS and CDR2 as FQNEAQ.